The 20 T cell receptor beta chains listed next were all sequenced from one sample in a study of blood T cell repertoires in COVID-19. Generated by immunoSEQ multiplex PCR, the TCRdb table keeps only in-frame clones and is missing some. Of fewer than 200,000 clones listed, 70% to 90% are singletons. Sequenced sample: peripheral blood. These receptor sequences come from a man in his fifties or sixties with active or convalescent COVID-19.

The CDR3 loop is CASRPAGQHNSPLHF. Here the CDR3 DNA reads TGTGCCAGCAGGCCTGCTGGACAGCATAATTCACCCCTCCACTTT. The rearrangement links TRBV6-2 or TRBV6-3 to TRBJ1-6; TRBD1 might be the D (6 bases). The CDR3 has 15 residues. Germline V CDR1 and CDR2: MNHEY, SVGEGT. Trimming left V 6 bases short and J 5 bases short, with 14 bases between.

J is TRBJ1-5 and V is TRBV5-6; TRBD1 aligns across 10 bases. The germline gives CDR1 SGHDT, CDR2 YYEEEE. J was trimmed by 5 bases and V by 1 base; bases with no gene match: 6. The CDR3 has 16 amino acids. The CDR3: CASSLSGQGLHQPQHF. The CDR3 bases are TGTGCCAGCAGCTTGTCGGGACAGGGGCTTCATCAGCCCCAGCATTTT.

This sequence joins TRBV6-2 or TRBV6-3 and TRBJ2-5; 9 nucleotides line up with TRBD1. Germline assignment: CDR1 MNHEY and CDR2 SVGEGT. The CDR3 loop spans 17 amino acids. J gave up 2 bases and V 5 bases, and 12 bases lay outside the gene matches. The CDR3 nucleotides read TGTGCCAGCAGTCCGGTGGGACAGGGTCTACATCAAGAGACCCAGTACTTC. Its protein product is CASSPVGQGLHQETQYF.

The chain combines TRBV30 with TRBJ1-4; D is possibly TRBD1 (6 bases). V was shortened by 8 bases and J by 4 bases, with 14 bases between the two germline ends. CDR3 length: 13 amino acids. Germline CDR1 reads GTSNPN; CDR2 reads SVGIG (reference sequence). Here the CDR3 DNA reads TGTGCCGCCAGACAAGGGGGTAATGAAAAACTGTTTTTT. It encodes CAARQGGNEKLFF.

V gene TRBV11-3 combines with J gene TRBJ1-1; the D gene is possibly TRBD1 (5 bases). With 0 bases removed from V and 5 bases from J, the gap between germline ends came to 7 bases. Germline V gene sequence: CDR1 SGHNT, CDR2 YENEEA. The CDR3 is 13 residues long. The CDR3 nucleotides read TGTGCCAGCAGCTTAGACAGGGAAACTGAAGCTTTCTTT. It yields the protein CASSLDRETEAFF.

This clone was found once. V is TRBV28 and J is TRBJ2-3, with TRBD2 matching over 9 bases. This CDR3 comprises 15 residues. Germline V lookup: CDR1 MDHEN, CDR2 SYDVKM. Trimming removed 5 bases from V and 1 base from J; junction bases left unmatched: 4. For the CDR3, the DNA is TGTGCCAGCAGTCTCCAGCGGGGGGGCACAGATACGCAGTATTTT. This gives the protein CASSLQRGGTDTQYF.

This clone has only a few counts. The genes are TRBV27 and TRBJ2-7; 9 bases fit TRBD2. The CDR3 sequence is 14 residues long. V lost 1 base to trimming and J lost 3 bases; unmatched junction nucleotides: 1. Germline V CDR1 and CDR2: MNHEY, SMNVEV (reference sequence). CDR3 loop: CASSLLAGVYEQYF. In DNA, the CDR3 is TGTGCCAGCAGTTTATTAGCGGGGGTCTACGAGCAGTACTTC.

The chain recombines TRBV28 with TRBJ2-5, with no clear D. The CDR3 covers 13 residues. CDR1 is MDHEN and CDR2 is SYDVKM in the germline V gene. V dropped 3 bases and J dropped 1 base, with 6 bases sitting between them. This CDR3 reads CASSFDTQETQYF. The CDR3 DNA reads TGTGCCAGCAGTTTTGACACCCAAGAGACCCAGTACTTC.

In this sample, this clone turned up once. The chain carries TRBV6-5 and TRBJ1-3; 8 bases map to TRBD1. This CDR3 spans 15 amino acids. V dropped 6 bases and J dropped 2; count of bases not matched to a gene: 6. Germline V gene data show CDR1 as MNHEY and CDR2 as SVGAGI. CDR3 bases: TGTGCCAGCAGAATGCAGGGGGCGACTGGAAACACCATATATTTT. This sequence encodes CASRMQGATGNTIYF.

DNA for the CDR3: TGTGCCAGCATTAACAGGGAGGGGAACACTGAAGCTTTCTTT. This translates into CASINREGNTEAFF. V gene TRBV6-4 combines with J gene TRBJ1-1; tentative D call: TRBD1 (6 bases). From germline, CDR1 is MRHNA and CDR2 SNTAGT. This CDR3 region has 14 residues. Trimming took 7 bases from V and 1 from J, leaving 13 bases between them.

For the CDR3, the DNA is TGTGCCACCGGGGACAGGGGAGGTCAGCCCCAGCATTTT. Residues: CATGDRGGQPQHF. The rearrangement joins TRBV12-3 or TRBV12-4 to TRBJ1-5, with 10 bases lining up with TRBD1. The CDR3 extends over 13 amino acids. The V and J ends lost 10 bases and 6 bases, in that order; junction bases with no gene match: 6.

The J gene is TRBJ2-3, the V gene TRBV11-3; 7 nucleotides match TRBD1. CDR1 SGHNT and CDR2 YENEEA come from the germline V gene. The CDR3 totals 14 residues. The V and J ends lost 3 bases and 2 bases, in that order; junction bases with no gene match: 2. The CDR3 sequence: CASSFGQATDTQYF. The CDR3 DNA sequence: TGTGCCAGCAGCTTCGGACAGGCCACAGATACGCAGTATTTT.

This chain uses TRBV28 with TRBJ2-7; D gene ambiguous. CDR3 length equals 13 residues. Germline CDR1 MDHEN, CDR2 SYDVKM. The ends were cut back, 1 base at V and 5 bases at J, with 9 bases in the middle. This CDR3 reads CASSLSPQNEQYF. The CDR3 bases are TGTGCCAGCAGTTTATCCCCTCAGAACGAGCAGTACTTC.

The genes are TRBV5-1 and TRBJ2-2; the D is unclear. The V end lost 0 bases, the J end lost 0 bases, and 9 bases lay between the germline ends. Per germline, CDR1 SGHRS and CDR2 YFSETQ. CDR3 length: 16 residues. The CDR3 is CASSLELVSNTGELFF. CDR3 coding DNA: TGCGCCAGCAGCTTGGAGTTAGTCTCGAACACCGGGGAGCTGTTTTTT.

The chain employs TRBV27 and TRBJ1-1; tentatively, D is TRBD1 (6 bases). Per the germline V gene, CDR1 is MNHEY and CDR2 is SMNVEV (reference sequence). The CDR3 sequence is 15 residues long. Trimming stripped 0 bases from V and 8 bases from J, with 16 bases between. CDR3 region: CASSLSQGLLAEAFF. Here the CDR3 DNA reads TGTGCCAGCAGTTTATCACAGGGCCTATTAGCGGAAGCTTTCTTT.

The V and J genes are TRBV5-1 and TRBJ1-1, with D possibly being TRBD1 (5 bases). Germline V lookup: CDR1 SGHRS, CDR2 YFSETQ. CDR3 length: 13 residues. The germline V and J ends were trimmed by 6 bases and 2 bases, with 11 bases remaining between them. In DNA, the CDR3 is TGCGCCAGCAAGGGGTCTGCTAACACTGAAGCTTTCTTT. Translation gives CASKGSANTEAFF. The entire variable domain, with the rest obtained from reference TRBV5-1 and TRBJ1-1, is as follows: KAGVTQTPRYLIKTRGQQVTLSCSPISGHRSVSWYQQTPGQGLQFLFEYFSETQRNKGNFPGRFSGRQFSNSRSEMNVSTLELGDSALYLCASKGSANTEAFFGQGTRLTVV.

The V call is TRBV28, the J call TRBJ2-6; 10 positions match TRBD1. J was trimmed by 1 base and V by 10 bases; bases with no gene match: 7. The CDR3 loop spans 16 amino acids. Germline V lookup: CDR1 MDHEN, CDR2 SYDVKM. The CDR3 spells CAIGGTGASGANVLTF. DNA of the CDR3: TGTGCCATTGGGGGGACAGGGGCATCTGGGGCCAACGTCCTGACTTTC.

In this sample, this clone turned up once. This chain connects TRBV11-3 to TRBJ2-7, with 8 positions matching TRBD2. J was trimmed by 6 bases and V by 1 base; bases with no gene match: 5. Germline V gene sequence: CDR1 SGHNT, CDR2 YENEEA. CDR3 length equals 14 residues. The CDR3 region is CASSLAGGRFEQYF. CDR3 DNA: TGTGCCAGCAGCTTAGCGGGAGGGAGGTTCGAGCAGTACTTC. The entire variable domain, with the rest obtained from reference TRBV11-3 and TRBJ2-7, is as follows: EAGVVQSPRYKIIEKKQPVAFWCNPISGHNTLYWYLQNLGQGPELLIRYENEEAVDDSQLPKDRFSAERLKGVDSTLKIQPAELGDSAVYLCASSLAGGRFEQYFGPGTRLTVT.

The chain uses TRBV11-3 and TRBJ1-1; tentative D call: TRBD1 (6 bases). Germline CDR1 and CDR2: SGHNT and YENEEA. Trimming left V 3 bases short and J 4 bases short, with 9 bases between. The CDR3 is 13 residues long. DNA for the CDR3: TGTGCCAGCAGCTTCTCAGGGGCCACTGAAGCTTTCTTT. Its protein product is CASSFSGATEAFF.

This clone has more than one count but fewer than ten. This rearrangement joins TRBV28 to TRBJ1-2; 7 nucleotides match TRBD1. V dropped 3 bases and J dropped 6; count of bases not matched to a gene: 10. This CDR3 region has 15 residues. Germline CDR1 and CDR2: MDHEN and SYDVKM. CDR3 sequence: CASSLFDRVKDGYTF. The DNA of the CDR3 is TGTGCCAGCAGTTTGTTTGACAGGGTCAAGGATGGCTACACCTTC.